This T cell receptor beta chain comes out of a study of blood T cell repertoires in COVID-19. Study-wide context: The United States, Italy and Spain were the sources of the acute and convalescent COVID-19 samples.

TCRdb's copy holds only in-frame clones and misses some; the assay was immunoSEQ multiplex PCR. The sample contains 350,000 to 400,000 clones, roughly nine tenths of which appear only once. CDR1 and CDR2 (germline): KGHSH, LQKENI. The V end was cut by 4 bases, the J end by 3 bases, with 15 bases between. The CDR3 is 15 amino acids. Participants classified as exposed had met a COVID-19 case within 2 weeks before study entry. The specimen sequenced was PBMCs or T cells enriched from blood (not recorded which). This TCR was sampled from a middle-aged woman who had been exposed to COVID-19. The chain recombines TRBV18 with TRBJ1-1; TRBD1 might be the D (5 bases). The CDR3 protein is CASSRLRGTDTEAFF. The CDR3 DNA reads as TGTGCCAGCTCACGTCTAAGGGGTACGGACACTGAAGCTTTCTTT.